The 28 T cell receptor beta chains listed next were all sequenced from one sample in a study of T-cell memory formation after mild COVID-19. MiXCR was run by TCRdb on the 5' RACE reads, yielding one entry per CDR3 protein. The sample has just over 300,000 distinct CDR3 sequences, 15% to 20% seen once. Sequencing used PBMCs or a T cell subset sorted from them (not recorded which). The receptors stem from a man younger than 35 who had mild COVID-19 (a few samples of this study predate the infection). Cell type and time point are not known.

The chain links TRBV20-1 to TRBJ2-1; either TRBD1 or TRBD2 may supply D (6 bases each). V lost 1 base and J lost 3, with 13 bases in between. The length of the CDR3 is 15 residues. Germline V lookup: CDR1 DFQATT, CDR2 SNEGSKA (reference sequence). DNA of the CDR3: TGCAGTGCTAGAGTCGGAGGGGGACTCTACAATGAGCAGTTCTTC. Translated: CSARVGGGLYNEQFF.

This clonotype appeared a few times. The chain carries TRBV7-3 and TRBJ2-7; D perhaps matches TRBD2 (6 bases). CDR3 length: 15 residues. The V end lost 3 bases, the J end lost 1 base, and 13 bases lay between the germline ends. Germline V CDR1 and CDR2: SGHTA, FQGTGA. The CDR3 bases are TGTGCCAGCAGCTTGTACTCCGGGACTTCCTACGAGCAGTACTTC. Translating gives CASSLYSGTSYEQYF.

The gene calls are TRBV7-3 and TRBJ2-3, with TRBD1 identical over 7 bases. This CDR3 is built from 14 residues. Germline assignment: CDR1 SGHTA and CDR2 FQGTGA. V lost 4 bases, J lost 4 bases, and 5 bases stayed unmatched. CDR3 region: CASSSRQGPDTQYF. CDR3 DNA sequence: TGTGCCAGCAGCTCCCGACAGGGCCCAGATACGCAGTATTTT.

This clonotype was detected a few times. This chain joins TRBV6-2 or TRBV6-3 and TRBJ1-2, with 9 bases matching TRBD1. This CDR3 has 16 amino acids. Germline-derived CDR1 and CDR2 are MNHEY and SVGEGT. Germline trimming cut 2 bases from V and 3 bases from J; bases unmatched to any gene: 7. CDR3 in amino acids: CASSYDRDRDDYGYTF. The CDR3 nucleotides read TGTGCCAGCAGTTACGACAGGGACAGGGATGACTATGGCTACACCTTC.

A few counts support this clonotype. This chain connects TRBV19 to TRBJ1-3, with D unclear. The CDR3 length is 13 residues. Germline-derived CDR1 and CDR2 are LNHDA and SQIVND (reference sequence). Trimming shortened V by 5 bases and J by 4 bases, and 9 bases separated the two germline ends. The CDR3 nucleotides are TGTGCCAGTAGTTCCGACTTCGGAAACACCATATATTTT. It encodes CASSSDFGNTIYF.

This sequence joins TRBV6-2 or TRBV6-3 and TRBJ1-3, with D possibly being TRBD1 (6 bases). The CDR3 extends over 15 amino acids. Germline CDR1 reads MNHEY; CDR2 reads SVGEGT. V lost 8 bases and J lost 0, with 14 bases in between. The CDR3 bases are TGTGCCAGCGAATATGGACAGTTCTCTGGAAACACCATATATTTT. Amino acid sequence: CASEYGQFSGNTIYF.

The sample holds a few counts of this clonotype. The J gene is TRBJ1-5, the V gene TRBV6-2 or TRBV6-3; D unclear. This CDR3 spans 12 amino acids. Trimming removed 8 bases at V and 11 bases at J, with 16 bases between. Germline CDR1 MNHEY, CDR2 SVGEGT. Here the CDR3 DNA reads TGTGCCAGCGGCCCTTCCGGGAATTCCCAGCATTTT. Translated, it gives CASGPSGNSQHF.

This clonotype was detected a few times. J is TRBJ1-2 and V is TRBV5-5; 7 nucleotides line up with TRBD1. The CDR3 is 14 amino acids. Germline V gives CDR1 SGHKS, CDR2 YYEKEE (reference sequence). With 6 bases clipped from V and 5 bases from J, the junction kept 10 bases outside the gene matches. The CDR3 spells CASNSPGTAYGYTF. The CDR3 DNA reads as TGTGCCAGCAATTCGCCGGGGACAGCTTATGGCTACACCTTC.

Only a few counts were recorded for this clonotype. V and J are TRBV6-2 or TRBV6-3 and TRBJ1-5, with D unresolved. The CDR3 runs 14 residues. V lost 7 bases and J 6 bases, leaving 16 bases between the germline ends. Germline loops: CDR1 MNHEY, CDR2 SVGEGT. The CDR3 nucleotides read TGTGCCAGCACTGACACCGGGTTTGCTCAGCCCCAGCATTTT. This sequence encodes CASTDTGFAQPQHF.

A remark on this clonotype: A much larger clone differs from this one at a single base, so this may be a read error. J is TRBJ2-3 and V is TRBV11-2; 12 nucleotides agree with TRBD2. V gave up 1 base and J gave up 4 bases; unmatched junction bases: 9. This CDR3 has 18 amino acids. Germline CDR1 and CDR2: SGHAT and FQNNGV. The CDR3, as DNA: TGTGCCAGCAGCTTAGGCACTAGCGGGGGGCTGTGTGCAGATACGCAGTATTTT. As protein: CASSLGTSGGLCADTQYF.

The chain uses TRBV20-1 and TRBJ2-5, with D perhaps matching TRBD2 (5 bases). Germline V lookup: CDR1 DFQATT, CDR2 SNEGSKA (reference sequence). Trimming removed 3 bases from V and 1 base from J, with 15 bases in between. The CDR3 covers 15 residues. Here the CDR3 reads CSASGRSGPQETQYF. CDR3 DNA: TGCAGTGCTAGCGGCAGGAGCGGCCCCCAAGAGACCCAGTACTTC.

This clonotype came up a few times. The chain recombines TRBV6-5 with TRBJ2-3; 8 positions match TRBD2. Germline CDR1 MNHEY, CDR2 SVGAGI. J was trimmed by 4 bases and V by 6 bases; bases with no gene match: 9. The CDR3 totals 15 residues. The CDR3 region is CASRNHGGESDTQYF. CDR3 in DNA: TGTGCCAGCAGAAATCACGGGGGGGAGTCAGATACGCAGTATTTT.

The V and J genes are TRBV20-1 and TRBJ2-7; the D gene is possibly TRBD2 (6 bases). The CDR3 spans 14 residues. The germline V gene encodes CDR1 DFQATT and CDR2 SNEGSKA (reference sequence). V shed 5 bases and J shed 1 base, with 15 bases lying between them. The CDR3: CSARGAPTSYEQYF. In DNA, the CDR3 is TGCAGTGCTCGCGGGGCGCCTACTTCCTACGAGCAGTACTTC.

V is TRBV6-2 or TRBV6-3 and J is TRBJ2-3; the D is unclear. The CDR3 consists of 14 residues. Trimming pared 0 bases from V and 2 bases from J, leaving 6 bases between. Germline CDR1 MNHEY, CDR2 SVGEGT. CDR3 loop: CASSYSDTTDTQYF. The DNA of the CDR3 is TGTGCCAGCAGTTACTCTGACACCACAGATACGCAGTATTTT.

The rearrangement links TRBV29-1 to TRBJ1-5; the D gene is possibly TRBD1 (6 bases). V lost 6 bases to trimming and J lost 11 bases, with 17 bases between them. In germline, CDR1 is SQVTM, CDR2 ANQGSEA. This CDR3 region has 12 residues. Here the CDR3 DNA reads TGCAGCGTCGGATCGAAAGGGACAACCCAGCATTTT. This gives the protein CSVGSKGTTQHF. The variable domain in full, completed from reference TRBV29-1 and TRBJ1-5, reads SAVISQKPSRDICQRGTSLTIQCQVDSQVTMMFWYRQQPGQSLTLIATANQGSEATYESGFVIDKFPISRPNLTFSTLTVSNMSPEDSSIYLCSVGSKGTTQHFGDGTRLSIL.

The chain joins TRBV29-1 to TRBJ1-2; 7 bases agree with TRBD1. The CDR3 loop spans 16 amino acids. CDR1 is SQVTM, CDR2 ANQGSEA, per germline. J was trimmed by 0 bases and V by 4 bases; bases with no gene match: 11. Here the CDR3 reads CSVGRGRLSPNYGYTF. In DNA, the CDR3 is TGCAGCGTTGGGAGGGGGCGTCTATCCCCTAACTATGGCTACACCTTC. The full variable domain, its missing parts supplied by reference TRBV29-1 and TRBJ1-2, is SAVISQKPSRDICQRGTSLTIQCQVDSQVTMMFWYRQQPGQSLTLIATANQGSEATYESGFVIDKFPISRPNLTFSTLTVSNMSPEDSSIYLCSVGRGRLSPNYGYTFGSGTRLTVV.

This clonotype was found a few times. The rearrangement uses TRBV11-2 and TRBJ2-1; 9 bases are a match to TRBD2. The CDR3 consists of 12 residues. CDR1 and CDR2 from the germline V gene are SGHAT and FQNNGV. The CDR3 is CASGGPYNEQFF. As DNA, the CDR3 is TGTGCAAGCGGGGGGCCCTACAATGAGCAGTTCTTC.

In DNA, the CDR3 is TGTGCCAGCAGACGTGGACAGGGGAATGGCTACACCTTC. This translates into CASRRGQGNGYTF. The chain uses TRBV12-3 or TRBV12-4 and TRBJ1-2; 9 bases map to TRBD1. The CDR3 covers 13 residues. Trimming removed 6 bases from V and 6 bases from J; junction bases left unmatched: 5.

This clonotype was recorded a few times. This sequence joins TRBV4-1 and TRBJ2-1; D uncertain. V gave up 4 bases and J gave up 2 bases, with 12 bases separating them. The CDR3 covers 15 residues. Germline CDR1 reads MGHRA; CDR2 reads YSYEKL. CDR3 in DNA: TGCGCCAGCAGCCCAGACAACCTCGCCTACAATGAGCAGTTCTTC. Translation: CASSPDNLAYNEQFF.

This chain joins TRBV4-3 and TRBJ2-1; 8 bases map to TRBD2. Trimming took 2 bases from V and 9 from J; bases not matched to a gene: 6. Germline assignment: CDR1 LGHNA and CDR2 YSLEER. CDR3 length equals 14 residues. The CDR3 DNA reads TGCGCCAGCAGCCAATTCGGGGGGGTAGGTGAGCAGTTCTTC. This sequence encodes CASSQFGGVGEQFF.

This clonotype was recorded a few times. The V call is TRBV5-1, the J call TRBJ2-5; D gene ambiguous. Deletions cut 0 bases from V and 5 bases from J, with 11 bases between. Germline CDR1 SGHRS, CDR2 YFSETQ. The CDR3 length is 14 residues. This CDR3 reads CASSLAGFEETQYF. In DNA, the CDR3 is TGCGCCAGCAGCTTGGCGGGTTTCGAGGAGACCCAGTACTTC.

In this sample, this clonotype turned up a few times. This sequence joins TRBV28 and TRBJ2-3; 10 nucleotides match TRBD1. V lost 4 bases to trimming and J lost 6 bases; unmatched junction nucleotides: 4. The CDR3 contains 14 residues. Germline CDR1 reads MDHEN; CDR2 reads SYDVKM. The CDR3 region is CASSSGTGVDTQYF. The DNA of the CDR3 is TGTGCCAGCAGTTCCGGGACAGGGGTGGATACGCAGTATTTT. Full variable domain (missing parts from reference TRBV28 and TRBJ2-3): DVKVTQSSRYLVKRTGEKVFLECVQDMDHENMFWYRQDPGLGLRLIYFSYDVKMKEKGDIPEGYSVSREKKERFSLILESASTNQTSMYLCASSSGTGVDTQYFGPGTRLTVL.

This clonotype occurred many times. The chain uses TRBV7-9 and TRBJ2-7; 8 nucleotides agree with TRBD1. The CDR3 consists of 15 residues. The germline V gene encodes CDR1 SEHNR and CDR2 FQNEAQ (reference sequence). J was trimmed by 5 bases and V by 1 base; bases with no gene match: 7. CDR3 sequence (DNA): TGTGCCAGCAGCTTAGGAACAGGGGGGTCCCACGAGCAGTACTTC. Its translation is CASSLGTGGSHEQYF.

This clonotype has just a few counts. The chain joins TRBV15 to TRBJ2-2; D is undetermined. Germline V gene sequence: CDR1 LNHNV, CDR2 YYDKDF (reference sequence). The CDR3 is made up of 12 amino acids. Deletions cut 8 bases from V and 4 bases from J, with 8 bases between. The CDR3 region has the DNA TGTGCCACCGAGTCGTCCACCGGGGAGCTGTTTTTT. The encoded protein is CATESSTGELFF.

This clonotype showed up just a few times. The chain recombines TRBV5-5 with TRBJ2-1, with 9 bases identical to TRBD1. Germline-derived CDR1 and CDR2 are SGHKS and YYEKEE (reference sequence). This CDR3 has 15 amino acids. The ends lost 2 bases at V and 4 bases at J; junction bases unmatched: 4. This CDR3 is CASSFRDREYNEQFF. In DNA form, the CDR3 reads TGTGCCAGCAGCTTCCGGGACAGGGAATACAATGAGCAGTTCTTC.

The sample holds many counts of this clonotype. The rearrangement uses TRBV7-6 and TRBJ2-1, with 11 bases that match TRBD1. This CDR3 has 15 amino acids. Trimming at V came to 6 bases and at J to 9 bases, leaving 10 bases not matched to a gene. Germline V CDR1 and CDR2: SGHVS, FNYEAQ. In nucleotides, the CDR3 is TGTGCCAGCAGTTACACGGACAGGGGGCGCCTTGAGCAGTTCTTC. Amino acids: CASSYTDRGRLEQFF.

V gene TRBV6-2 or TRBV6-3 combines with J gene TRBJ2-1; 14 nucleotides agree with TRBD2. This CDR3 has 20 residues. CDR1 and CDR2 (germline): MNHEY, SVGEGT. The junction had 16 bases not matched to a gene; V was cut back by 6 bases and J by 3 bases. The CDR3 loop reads CASSAEWTSGGTHYYNEQFF. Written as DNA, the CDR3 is TGTGCCAGCAGCGCCGAGTGGACTAGCGGGGGGACCCACTACTACAATGAGCAGTTCTTC.

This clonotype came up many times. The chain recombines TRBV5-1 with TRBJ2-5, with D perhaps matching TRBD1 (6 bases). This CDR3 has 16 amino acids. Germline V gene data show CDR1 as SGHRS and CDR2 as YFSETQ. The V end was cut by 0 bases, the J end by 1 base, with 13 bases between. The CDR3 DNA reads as TGCGCCAGCAGCTTGGAAAAACAGGGTAGCCAAGAGACCCAGTACTTC. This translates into CASSLEKQGSQETQYF.